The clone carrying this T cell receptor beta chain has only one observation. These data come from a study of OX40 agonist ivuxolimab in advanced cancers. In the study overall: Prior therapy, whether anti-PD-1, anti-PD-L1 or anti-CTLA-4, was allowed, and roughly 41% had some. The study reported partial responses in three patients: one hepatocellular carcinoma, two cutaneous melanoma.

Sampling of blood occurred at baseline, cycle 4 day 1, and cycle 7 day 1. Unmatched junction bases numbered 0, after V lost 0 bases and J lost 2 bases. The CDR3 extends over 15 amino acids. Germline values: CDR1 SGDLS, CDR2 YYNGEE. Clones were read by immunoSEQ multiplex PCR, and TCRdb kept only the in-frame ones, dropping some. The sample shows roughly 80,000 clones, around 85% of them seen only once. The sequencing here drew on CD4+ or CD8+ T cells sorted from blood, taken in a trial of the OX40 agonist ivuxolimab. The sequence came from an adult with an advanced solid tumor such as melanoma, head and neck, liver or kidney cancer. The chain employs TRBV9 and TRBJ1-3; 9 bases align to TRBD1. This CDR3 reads CASSVGDRAGNTIYF. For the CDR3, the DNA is TGTGCCAGCAGCGTAGGGGACAGGGCTGGAAACACCATATATTTT.